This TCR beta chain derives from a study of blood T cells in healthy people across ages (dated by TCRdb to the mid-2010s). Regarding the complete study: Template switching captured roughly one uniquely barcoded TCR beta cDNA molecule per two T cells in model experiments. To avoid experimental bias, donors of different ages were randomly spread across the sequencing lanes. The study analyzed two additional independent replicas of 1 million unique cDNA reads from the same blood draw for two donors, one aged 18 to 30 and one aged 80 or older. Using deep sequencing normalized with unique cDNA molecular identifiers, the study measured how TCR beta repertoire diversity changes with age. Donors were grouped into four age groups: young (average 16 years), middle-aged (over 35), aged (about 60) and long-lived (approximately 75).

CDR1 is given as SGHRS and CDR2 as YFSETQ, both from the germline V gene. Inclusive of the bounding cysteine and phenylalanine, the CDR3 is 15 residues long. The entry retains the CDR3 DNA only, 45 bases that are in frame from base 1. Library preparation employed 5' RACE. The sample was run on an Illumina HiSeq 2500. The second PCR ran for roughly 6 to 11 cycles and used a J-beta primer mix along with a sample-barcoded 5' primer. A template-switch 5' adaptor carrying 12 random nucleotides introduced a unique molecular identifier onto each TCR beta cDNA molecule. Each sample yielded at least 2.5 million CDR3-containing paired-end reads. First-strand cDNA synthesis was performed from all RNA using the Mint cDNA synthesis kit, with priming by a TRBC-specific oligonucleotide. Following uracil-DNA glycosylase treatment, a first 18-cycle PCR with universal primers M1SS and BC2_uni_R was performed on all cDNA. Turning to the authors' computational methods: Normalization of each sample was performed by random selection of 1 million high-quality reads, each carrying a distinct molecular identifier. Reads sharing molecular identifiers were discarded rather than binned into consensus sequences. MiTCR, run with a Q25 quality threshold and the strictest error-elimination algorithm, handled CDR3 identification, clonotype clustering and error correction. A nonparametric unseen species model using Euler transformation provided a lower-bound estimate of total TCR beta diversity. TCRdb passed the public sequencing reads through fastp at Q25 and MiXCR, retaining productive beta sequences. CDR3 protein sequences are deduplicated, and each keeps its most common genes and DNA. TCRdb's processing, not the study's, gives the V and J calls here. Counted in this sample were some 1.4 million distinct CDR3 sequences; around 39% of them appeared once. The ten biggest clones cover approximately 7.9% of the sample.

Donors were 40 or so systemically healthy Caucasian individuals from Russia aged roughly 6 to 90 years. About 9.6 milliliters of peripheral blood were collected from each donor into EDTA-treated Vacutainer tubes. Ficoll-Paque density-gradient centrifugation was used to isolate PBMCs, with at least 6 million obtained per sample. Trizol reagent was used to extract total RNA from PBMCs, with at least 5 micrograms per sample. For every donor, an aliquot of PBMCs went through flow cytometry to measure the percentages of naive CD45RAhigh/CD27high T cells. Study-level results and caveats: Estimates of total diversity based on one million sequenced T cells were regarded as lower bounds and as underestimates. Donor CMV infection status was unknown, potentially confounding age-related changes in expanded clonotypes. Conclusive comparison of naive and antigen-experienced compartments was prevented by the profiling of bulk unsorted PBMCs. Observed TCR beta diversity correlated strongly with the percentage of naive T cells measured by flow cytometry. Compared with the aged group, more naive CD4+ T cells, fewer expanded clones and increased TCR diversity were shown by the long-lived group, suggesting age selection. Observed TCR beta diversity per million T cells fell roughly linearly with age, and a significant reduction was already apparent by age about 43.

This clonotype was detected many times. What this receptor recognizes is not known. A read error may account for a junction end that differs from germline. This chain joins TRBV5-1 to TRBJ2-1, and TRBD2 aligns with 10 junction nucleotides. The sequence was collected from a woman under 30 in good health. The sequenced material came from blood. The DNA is TGTGCCAGCAGCCCCGGACTAGCGGTATACAATGAGCAGTTCTTC. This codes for CASSPGLAVYNEQFF.